A selection of T cell receptor beta chains follows, all from one sample in a study of T-cell reconstitution after alpha-beta-depleted transplantation in children. TCRdb redid the calling of the PCR reads with MiXCR, one entry per CDR3 protein. The table lists more than 400,000 distinct CDR3 sequences, 9.5% to 12% of them singletons. Sequencing used PBMCs, mostly from graft donor cells, obtained 180 days after TCRalphabeta/CD19-depleted stem cell transplant. These receptors originate from a female patient aged 2-9 years who had a stem cell transplant for aplastic anemia, so the T cells may come from the graft donor. Each CDR3 is given without its conserved first and last residue. Each record gives: D gene, J gene, V gene, CDR3 protein. D genes are given only for firm matches.

NA TRBJ2-2 TRBV12-3/TRBV12-4 ASSFVEGGPGELF
NA TRBJ2-3 TRBV20-1 SAPRGTDTQY
TRBD2 TRBJ2-1 TRBV11-3 ASSLIAGGHNEQF
NA TRBJ1-1 TRBV6-2/TRBV6-3 ASSPHRGTPNTEAF
NA TRBJ2-1 TRBV7-2 ASSFNYNEQF
NA TRBJ2-1 TRBV20-1 SARDPGGLGDEQF
TRBD1 TRBJ1-2 TRBV27 ASSLWGQGYGYT
NA TRBJ1-1 TRBV10-3 AISESRELNTEAF
NA TRBJ2-3 TRBV24-1 ATSDFRDTQY
NA TRBJ2-5 TRBV4-3 ASSQEGRTQETQY
TRBD2 TRBJ2-3 TRBV5-1 ASSLRLAGVDTQY